The text below deals with one TCR beta chain. The data derive from a study of blood T cell repertoires in COVID-19. Overall study context: Some COVID-19 samples were acute and others convalescent; all came from the United States, Italy and Spain. T cells, B-cell-depleted T cells, or PBMCs supplied cDNA or gDNA.

CDR1 and CDR2 from the germline V gene are LGHDT and YNNKEL (reference sequence). The CDR3 totals 15 residues. Unmatched junction bases numbered 2, after V lost 6 bases and J lost 0 bases. In the study's own analysis: Nucleated cell number was recorded as an estimate derived from reference gene primer amplification. Assay: immunoSEQ multiplex PCR; the TCRdb copy retains only in-frame clones and omits some. V, J and clone size are taken as reported in that table, and D and trimming were inferred from the DNA itself. There are about 15,000 clones in the sample; about 91% occur only once, and 9% lies in the top ten.

The TCR comes from a human donor in a cohort sampled during active COVID-19. Sequences were obtained from peripheral blood. The chain is built from TRBV3-1 (or the pseudogene TRBV3-2) and TRBJ2-3; 11 nucleotides align to TRBD2. The CDR3 sequence: CASSWTSGSTDTQYF. As DNA, the CDR3 is TGTGCCAGCAGTTGGACTAGCGGGAGCACAGATACGCAGTATTTT.